The 15 T cell receptor beta chains in this list originate from one sample, sequenced in a study of cytomegalovirus exposure and HLA in healthy donors. Use of 60 Vbeta and 13 Jbeta primers characterized the PCR. Assay used: immunoSEQ multiplex PCR; TCRdb lists only in-frame clones, some missing. The repertoire holds more than 250,000 clones, with about 87% as singletons. Sequenced material: PBMCs. The origin of the receptors is a woman younger than 35 in good health and CMV-seronegative.

The gene calls are TRBV27 and TRBJ2-1; 10 bases are a match to TRBD1. The CDR3 is 16 residues long. Germline V gene sequence: CDR1 MNHEY, CDR2 SMNVEV (reference sequence). V gave up 3 bases and J gave up 5 bases; unmatched junction bases: 7. The CDR3 DNA sequence: TGTGCCAGCAGTTTTCTCGGGACAGGGGAAAACAATGAGCAGTTCTTC. It specifies CASSFLGTGENNEQFF.

The chain links TRBV14 to TRBJ1-1; D is perhaps TRBD1 (5 bases). Trimming cost V 5 bases and J 3 bases, with 19 bases left between them. There are 16 residues in the CDR3. The germline V gene encodes CDR1 SGHDN and CDR2 FVKESK. This CDR3 is CASSSLALTVHTEAFF. The CDR3 DNA sequence: TGTGCCAGCAGCTCCTTAGCCCTGACAGTCCACACTGAAGCTTTCTTT.

The CDR3 DNA reads as TGTGCCAGCAGAAGCATGAACACTGAAGCTTTCTTT. Amino acid sequence: CASRSMNTEAFF. The J gene is TRBJ1-1, the V gene TRBV7-9; no definite D call. This CDR3 has 12 residues. In germline, CDR1 is SEHNR, CDR2 FQNEAQ (reference sequence). V was cut by 6 bases and J by 0 bases, with 5 bases left in between. Full variable domain (missing parts from reference TRBV7-9 and TRBJ1-1): DTGVSQNPRHKITKRGQNVTFRCDPISEHNRLYWYRQTLGQGPEFLTYFQNEAQLEKSRLLSDRFSAERPKGSFSTLEIQRTEQGDSAMYLCASRSMNTEAFFGQGTRLTVV.

The V call is TRBV5-1, the J call TRBJ1-1, with 8 bases fitting TRBD1. Germline assignment: CDR1 SGHRS and CDR2 YFSETQ. There are 12 residues in the CDR3. J gave up 7 bases and V 3 bases, and 2 bases lay outside the gene matches. The CDR3 DNA reads TGCGCCAGCAGCTCAGGGACAGGTGAAGCTTTCTTT. Translating gives CASSSGTGEAFF. Using reference TRBV5-1 and TRBJ1-1 for the parts outside the CDR3, the full variable domain is KAGVTQTPRYLIKTRGQQVTLSCSPISGHRSVSWYQQTPGQGLQFLFEYFSETQRNKGNFPGRFSGRQFSNSRSEMNVSTLELGDSALYLCASSSGTGEAFFGQGTRLTVV.

The chain carries TRBV2 and TRBJ2-2; D not resolved. Germline lookup yields CDR1 SNHLY and CDR2 FYNNEI. The CDR3 loop spans 16 amino acids. The V and J ends lost 1 base and 4 bases respectively, with 13 bases between them. In DNA form, the CDR3 reads TGTGCCAGCAGTGAAGTATATGCCCCGGGCACCGGGGAGCTGTTTTTT. This sequence encodes CASSEVYAPGTGELFF.

The chain recombines TRBV7-9 with TRBJ1-6; a weak D match, TRBD1 (6 bases). CDR1 and CDR2 from the germline V gene are SEHNR and FQNEAQ (reference sequence). This CDR3 contains 16 residues. Trimming removed 5 bases from V and 4 bases from J, with 15 bases in between. The CDR3 spells CASSESSTGYNSPLHF. The CDR3 DNA sequence: TGTGCCAGCAGCGAATCTTCGACAGGTTATAATTCACCCCTCCACTTT.

The V call is TRBV27, the J call TRBJ2-7, with 10 positions matching TRBD1. Per germline, CDR1 MNHEY and CDR2 SMNVEV (reference sequence). The ends lost 6 bases at V and 5 bases at J; junction bases unmatched: 10. The length of the CDR3 is 15 residues. CDR3 nucleotide sequence: TGTGCCAGCAGCCCAGATCGACAGGGGGCGGACGAGCAGTACTTC. It translates to CASSPDRQGADEQYF.

The gene calls are TRBV5-1 and TRBJ1-2; 10 bases match TRBD1. Germline values: CDR1 SGHRS, CDR2 YFSETQ. There are 15 residues in the CDR3. Trimming at V came to 1 base and at J to 8 bases, leaving 8 bases not matched to a gene. This CDR3 reads CASSLLGQGIYGYTF. CDR3 nucleotide sequence: TGCGCCAGCAGCTTGCTGGGACAGGGGATTTACGGCTACACCTTC.

This chain links TRBV20-1 with TRBJ1-1; D unresolved. Looked up from germline, CDR1 is DFQATT and CDR2 is SNEGSKA (reference sequence). The CDR3 sequence is 11 residues long. Trimming shortened V by 6 bases and J by 5 bases, and 10 bases separated the two germline ends. CDR3: CSATEGTEAFF. The CDR3 DNA follows: TGCAGTGCCACGGAGGGAACTGAAGCTTTCTTT.

This clone came up a few times. CDR3 DNA sequence: TGTGCCAGCAGCGAACAGGTTACGAACACCGGGGAGCTGTTTTTT. The encoded protein is CASSEQVTNTGELFF. V usage is TRBV6-4 and J usage is TRBJ2-2; tentative D call: TRBD1 (5 bases). Per germline, CDR1 MRHNA and CDR2 SNTAGT. V was clipped by 6 bases and J by 0 bases, with 11 bases between them. The CDR3 is made up of 15 amino acids.

This clone was detected only once. The chain employs TRBV5-1 and TRBJ2-7; D not resolved. The CDR3 sequence is 13 residues long. Germline CDR1 SGHRS, CDR2 YFSETQ. V gave up 1 base and J gave up 1 base, with 6 bases separating them. In nucleotides, the CDR3 is TGCGCCAGCAGCTTGCTTCCTTCCTACGAGCAGTACTTC. Translation gives CASSLLPSYEQYF.

The chain carries TRBV5-4 and TRBJ1-1; D might be TRBD1 (6 bases). Per germline, CDR1 SGHNT and CDR2 YYREEE (reference sequence). This CDR3 is 13 amino acids long. V lost 3 bases and J lost 5, with 11 bases in between. The CDR3 nucleotides are TGTGCCAGCAGCTCTACAGGGCAGACTGAAGCTTTCTTT. Residues: CASSSTGQTEAFF.

The chain employs TRBV5-6 and TRBJ1-2, with 7 bases that match TRBD1. J was trimmed by 0 bases and V by 4 bases; bases with no gene match: 6. The germline V gene encodes CDR1 SGHDT and CDR2 YYEEEE. This CDR3 has 15 amino acids. The DNA of the CDR3 is TGTGCCAGCAGCCCGGGGACAGTAGCTAACTATGGCTACACCTTC. Encoded protein: CASSPGTVANYGYTF.

The chain employs TRBV15 and TRBJ2-1; D gene ambiguous. The length of the CDR3 is 12 residues. Deletions cut 1 base from V and 4 bases from J, with 2 bases between. In germline, CDR1 is LNHNV, CDR2 YYDKDF (reference sequence). CDR3 DNA: TGTGCCACCAGCAGAGTATACAATGAGCAGTTCTTC. Protein: CATSRVYNEQFF.

This sequence joins TRBV27 and TRBJ1-2, with 12 positions matching TRBD1. CDR1 and CDR2 (germline): MNHEY, SMNVEV (reference sequence). The CDR3 length is 16 residues. The trim removed 8 bases at V and 0 bases at J, leaving 7 bases unmatched. Here the CDR3 reads CASAGTGGPSNYGYTF. For the CDR3, the DNA is TGTGCCAGCGCTGGGACAGGGGGCCCCTCTAACTATGGCTACACCTTC.